Detailed here is one T cell receptor (beta chain). Those who participated ranged in age from about 18 to 95 years and resided in approximately 26 US areas. For recovered donors of Cohort 3, there were two negative PCRs, clearance, or symptom resolution. Authors' processing steps: Amplification from reference gene primers served as the basis for estimated nucleated cell counts. Profiled with immunoSEQ multiplex PCR; TCRdb holds only in-frame clones, not every one. The V and J calls and clone size come from that table; D and trimming were worked out from the DNA. The repertoire holds more than 250,000 clones, about 92% seen once, with around 20% in the top ten. The data belong to a study of blood T cell repertoires in COVID-19. As for the study in general: Spain, Italy and the United States supplied samples that represented acute and convalescent COVID-19.

This CDR3 has 15 amino acids. From germline, CDR1 is SGHRS and CDR2 YFSETQ. V was shortened by 1 base and J by 2 bases, with 10 bases between the two germline ends. The source of this sequence is a woman aged 30 to 39 who had recovered from COVID-19. The chain couples TRBV5-1 to TRBJ1-5, with no clear D. Sequencing was carried out using PBMCs or T cells enriched from blood (not recorded which). Here the CDR3 reads CASSLFPGGNQPQHF. The CDR3, as DNA: TGCGCCAGCAGCTTGTTTCCAGGTGGCAATCAGCCCCAGCATTTT.